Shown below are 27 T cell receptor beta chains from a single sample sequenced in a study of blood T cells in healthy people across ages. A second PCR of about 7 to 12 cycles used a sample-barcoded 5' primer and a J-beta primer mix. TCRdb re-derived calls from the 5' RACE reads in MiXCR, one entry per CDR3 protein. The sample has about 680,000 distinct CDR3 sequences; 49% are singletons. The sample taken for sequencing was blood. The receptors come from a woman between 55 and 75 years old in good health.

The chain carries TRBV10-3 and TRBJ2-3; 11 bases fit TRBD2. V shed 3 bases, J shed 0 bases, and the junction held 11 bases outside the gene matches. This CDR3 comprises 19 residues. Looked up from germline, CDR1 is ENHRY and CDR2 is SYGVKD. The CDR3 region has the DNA TGTGCCATCAGTGATACTAGCGGGAGAATTTCCACTAGCACAGATACGCAGTATTTT. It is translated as CAISDTSGRISTSTDTQYF.

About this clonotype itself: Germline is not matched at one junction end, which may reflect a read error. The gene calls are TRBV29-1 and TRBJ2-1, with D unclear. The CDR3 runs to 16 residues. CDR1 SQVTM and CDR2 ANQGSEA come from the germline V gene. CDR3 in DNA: TGCAGCGTTGACAACCCCGGGCGTACTATGAACAATAAGCAGTTCTTC. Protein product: CSVDNPGRTMNNKQFF.

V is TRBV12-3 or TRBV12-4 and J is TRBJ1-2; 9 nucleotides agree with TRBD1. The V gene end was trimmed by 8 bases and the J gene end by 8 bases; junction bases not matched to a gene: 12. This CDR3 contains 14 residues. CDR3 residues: CASGDFTGGRGYTF. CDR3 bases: TGTGCCAGCGGTGATTTCACAGGGGGCCGGGGCTACACCTTC.

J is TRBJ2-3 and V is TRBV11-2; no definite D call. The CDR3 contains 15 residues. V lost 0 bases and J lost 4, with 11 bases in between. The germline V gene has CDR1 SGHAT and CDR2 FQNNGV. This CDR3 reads CASSLEFGSADTQYF. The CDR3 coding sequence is TGTGCCAGCAGCTTAGAATTTGGGTCCGCAGATACGCAGTATTTT.

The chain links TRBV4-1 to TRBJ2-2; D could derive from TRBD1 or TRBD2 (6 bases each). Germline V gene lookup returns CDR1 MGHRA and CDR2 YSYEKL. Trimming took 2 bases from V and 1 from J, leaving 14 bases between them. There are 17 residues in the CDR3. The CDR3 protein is CASSQTEGGWNTGELFF. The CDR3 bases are TGCGCCAGCAGCCAAACAGAGGGGGGATGGAACACCGGGGAGCTGTTTTTT.

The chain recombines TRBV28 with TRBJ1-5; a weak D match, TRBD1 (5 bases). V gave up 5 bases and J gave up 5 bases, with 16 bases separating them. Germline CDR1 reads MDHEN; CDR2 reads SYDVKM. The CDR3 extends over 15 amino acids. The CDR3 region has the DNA TGTGCCAGCAGTCGTCCGGGACCAGGCTATCAGCCCCAGCATTTT. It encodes CASSRPGPGYQPQHF.

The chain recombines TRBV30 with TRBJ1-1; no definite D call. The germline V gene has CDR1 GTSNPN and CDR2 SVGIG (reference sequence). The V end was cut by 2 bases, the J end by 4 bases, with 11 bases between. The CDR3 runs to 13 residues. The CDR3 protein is CAWSRALSTEAFF. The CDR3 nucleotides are TGTGCCTGGAGTCGGGCCTTGAGCACTGAAGCTTTCTTT. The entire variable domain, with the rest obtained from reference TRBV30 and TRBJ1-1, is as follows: SQTIHQWPATLVQPVGSPLSLECTVEGTSNPNLYWYRQAAGRGLQLLFYSVGIGQISSEVPQNLSASRPQDRQFILSSKKLLLSDSGFYLCAWSRALSTEAFFGQGTRLTVV.

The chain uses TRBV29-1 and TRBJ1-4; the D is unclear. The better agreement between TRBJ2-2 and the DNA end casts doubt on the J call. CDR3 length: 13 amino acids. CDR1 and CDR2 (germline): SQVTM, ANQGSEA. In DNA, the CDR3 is TGCAGCGTTGATCGAGGTGGCACTGCGGAGCTGTTTTTT. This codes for CSVDRGGTAELFF.

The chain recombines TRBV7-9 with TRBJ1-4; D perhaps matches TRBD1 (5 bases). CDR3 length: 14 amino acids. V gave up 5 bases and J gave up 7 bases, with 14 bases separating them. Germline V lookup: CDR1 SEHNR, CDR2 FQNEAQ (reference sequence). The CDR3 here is CASSPEGWREKLFF. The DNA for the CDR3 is TGTGCCAGCAGCCCGGAGGGGTGGCGTGAAAAACTGTTTTTT.

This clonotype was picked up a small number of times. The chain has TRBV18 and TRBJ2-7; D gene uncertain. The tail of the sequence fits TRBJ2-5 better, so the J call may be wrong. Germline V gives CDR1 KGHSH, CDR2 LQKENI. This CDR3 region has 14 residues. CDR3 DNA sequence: TGTGCCAGCTCACGCCAAGGGCCGAAGGAGACCCAGTACTTC. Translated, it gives CASSRQGPKETQYF.

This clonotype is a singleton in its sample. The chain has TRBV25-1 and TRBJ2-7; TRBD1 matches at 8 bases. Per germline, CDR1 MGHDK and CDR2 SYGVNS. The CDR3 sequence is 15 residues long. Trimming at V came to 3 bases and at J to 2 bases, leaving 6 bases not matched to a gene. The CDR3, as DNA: TGTGCCAGCAGTGATCACACAGGGGGTGCCTACGAGCAGTACTTC. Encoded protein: CASSDHTGGAYEQYF.

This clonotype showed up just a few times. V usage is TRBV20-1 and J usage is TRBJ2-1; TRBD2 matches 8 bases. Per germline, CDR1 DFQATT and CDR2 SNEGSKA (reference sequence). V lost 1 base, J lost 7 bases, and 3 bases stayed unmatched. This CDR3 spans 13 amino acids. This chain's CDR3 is CSARGKRENEQFF. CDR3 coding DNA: TGCAGTGCTAGAGGAAAGCGGGAGAATGAGCAGTTCTTC.

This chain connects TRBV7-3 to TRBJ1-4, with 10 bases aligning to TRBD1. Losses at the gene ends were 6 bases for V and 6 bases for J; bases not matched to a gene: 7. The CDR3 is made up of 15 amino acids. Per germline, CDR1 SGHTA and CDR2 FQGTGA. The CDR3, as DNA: TGTGCCAGCAGTTACTCGGGGACAGGGGATGAAAAACTGTTTTTT. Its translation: CASSYSGTGDEKLFF.

CDR3 DNA sequence: TGTGCCAGCAGCACAAATCCCATGCGAGAGCAGTACTTC. Its protein is CASSTNPMREQYF. This chain links TRBV12-3 or TRBV12-4 with TRBJ2-7; D is unresolved. The CDR3 contains 13 residues. Trimming took 6 bases from V and 7 from J, leaving 16 bases between them.

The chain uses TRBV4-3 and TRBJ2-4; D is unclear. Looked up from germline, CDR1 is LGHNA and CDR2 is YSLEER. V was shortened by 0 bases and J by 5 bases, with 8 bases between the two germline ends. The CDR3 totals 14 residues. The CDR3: CASSQEVQENIQYF. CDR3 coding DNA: TGCGCCAGCAGCCAAGAAGTTCAGGAAAACATTCAGTACTTC.

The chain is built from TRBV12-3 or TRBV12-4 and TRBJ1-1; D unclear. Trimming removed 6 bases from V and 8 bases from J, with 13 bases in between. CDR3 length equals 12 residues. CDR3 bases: TGTGCCAGCAGGTTGGCAGGAGCAGAAGCTTTCTTT. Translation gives CASRLAGAEAFF.

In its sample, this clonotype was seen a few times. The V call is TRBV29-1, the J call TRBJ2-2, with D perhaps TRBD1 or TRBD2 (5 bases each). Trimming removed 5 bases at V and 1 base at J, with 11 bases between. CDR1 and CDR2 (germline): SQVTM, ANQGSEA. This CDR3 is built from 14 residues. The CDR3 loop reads CSVRGNLNTGELFF. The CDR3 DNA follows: TGCAGCGTTCGGGGCAACCTGAACACCGGGGAGCTGTTTTTT.

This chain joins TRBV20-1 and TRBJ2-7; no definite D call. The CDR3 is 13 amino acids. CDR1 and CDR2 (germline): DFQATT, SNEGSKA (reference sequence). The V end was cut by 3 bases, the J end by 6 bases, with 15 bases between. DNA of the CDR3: TGCAGTGCTAGGGTTGGGCTAGTAGGCGAGCAGTACTTC. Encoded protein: CSARVGLVGEQYF.

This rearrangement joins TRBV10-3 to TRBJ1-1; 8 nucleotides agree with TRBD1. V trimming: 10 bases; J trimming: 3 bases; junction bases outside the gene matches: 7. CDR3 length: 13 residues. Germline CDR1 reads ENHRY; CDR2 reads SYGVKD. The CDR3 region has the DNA TGTGCCACCGCCGACAGGGGTGACACTGAAGCTTTCTTT. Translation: CATADRGDTEAFF.

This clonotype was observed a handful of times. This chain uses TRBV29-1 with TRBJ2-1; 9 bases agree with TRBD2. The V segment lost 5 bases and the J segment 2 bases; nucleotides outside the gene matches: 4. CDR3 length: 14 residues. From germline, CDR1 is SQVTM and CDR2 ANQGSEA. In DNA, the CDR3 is TGCAGCGTTATTGGCGGGAGGGCCTACAATGAGCAGTTCTTC. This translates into CSVIGGRAYNEQFF.

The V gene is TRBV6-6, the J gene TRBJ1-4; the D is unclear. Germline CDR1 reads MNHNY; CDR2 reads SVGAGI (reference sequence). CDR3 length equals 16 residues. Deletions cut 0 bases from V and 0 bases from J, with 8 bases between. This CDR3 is CASSYSHVATNEKLFF. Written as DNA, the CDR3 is TGTGCCAGCAGTTACTCCCATGTTGCAACTAATGAAAAACTGTTTTTT.

CDR3 DNA sequence: TGTGCCAGCAGTAAACTTTCAGATACGCAGTATTTT. Translated: CASSKLSDTQYF. The chain joins TRBV2 to TRBJ2-3; the D is unclear. V lost 5 bases, J lost 4 bases, and 7 bases lay in between. Germline CDR1 reads SNHLY; CDR2 reads FYNNEI. This CDR3 spans 12 amino acids.

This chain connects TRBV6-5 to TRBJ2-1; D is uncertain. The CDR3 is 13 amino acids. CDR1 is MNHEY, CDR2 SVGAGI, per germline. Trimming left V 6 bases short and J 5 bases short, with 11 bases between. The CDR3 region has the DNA TGTGCCAGCAGGGCCCCGGGCGACAATGAGCAGTTCTTC. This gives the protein CASRAPGDNEQFF.

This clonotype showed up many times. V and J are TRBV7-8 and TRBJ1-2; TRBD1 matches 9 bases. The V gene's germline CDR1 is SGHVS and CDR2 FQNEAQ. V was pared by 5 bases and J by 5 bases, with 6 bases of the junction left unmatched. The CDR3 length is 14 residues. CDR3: CASSPDGQGYGYTF. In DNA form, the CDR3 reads TGTGCCAGCAGCCCAGACGGACAGGGGTATGGCTACACCTTC.

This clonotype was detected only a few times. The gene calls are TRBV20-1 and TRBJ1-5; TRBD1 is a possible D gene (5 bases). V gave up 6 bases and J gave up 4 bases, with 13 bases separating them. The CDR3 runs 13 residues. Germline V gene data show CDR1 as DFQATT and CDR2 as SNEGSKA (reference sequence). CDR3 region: CSALDNPNQPQHF. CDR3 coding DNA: TGCAGTGCCCTGGACAACCCGAATCAGCCCCAGCATTTT.

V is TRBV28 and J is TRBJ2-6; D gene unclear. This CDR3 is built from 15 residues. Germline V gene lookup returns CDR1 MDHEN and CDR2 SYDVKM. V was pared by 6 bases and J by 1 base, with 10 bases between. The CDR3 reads CASRSPDSGANVLTF. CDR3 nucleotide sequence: TGTGCCAGCAGGTCCCCGGATTCTGGGGCCAACGTCCTGACTTTC.

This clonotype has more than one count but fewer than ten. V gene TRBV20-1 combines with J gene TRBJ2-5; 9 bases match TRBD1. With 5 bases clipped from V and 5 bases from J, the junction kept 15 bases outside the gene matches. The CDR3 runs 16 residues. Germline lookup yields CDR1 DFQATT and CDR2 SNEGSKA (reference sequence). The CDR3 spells CSAYYALQGALETQYF. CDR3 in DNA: TGCAGTGCTTACTACGCTCTACAGGGGGCTCTGGAGACCCAGTACTTC.